This is a list of T cell receptor beta chains from one sample in a study of T cell responses to AZD1222 COVID-19 vaccine. Repertoires were generated with immunoSEQ multiplex PCR, while TCRdb's copy carries only in-frame clones and drops some. The sample consists of more than 85,000 clones, roughly nine tenths of them appearing once. The material sequenced was peripheral blood, taken 28 days after the second AZD1222 dose. The source is an adult who received the AZD1222 COVID-19 vaccine. Each CDR3 is given with its conserved first and last residue. The D gene is left open where the match is weak. Clone size, where shown, is once, few, many, or a class for clones that have expanded.

J gene,V gene,D gene,clone size,CDR3 protein,CDR3 DNA
TRBJ2-7,TRBV19,-,-,CASSTVAGGPYEQYF,TGTGCCAGTAGTACCGTGGCAGGGGGGCCCTACGAGCAGTACTTC
TRBJ1-4,TRBV14,TRBD1,-,CASRHRGNNEKLFF,TGTGCCAGCAGACACAGGGGGAACAATGAAAAACTGTTTTTT
TRBJ2-2,TRBV21-1,-,-,CASSKALAGSNTGELFF,TGTGCCAGCAGCAAAGCGCTGGCGGGATCGAACACCGGGGAGCTGTTTTTT
TRBJ2-3,TRBV5-1,-,-,CASSADGRSSTDTQYF,TGCGCCAGCAGCGCGGACGGCAGGTCTAGCACAGATACGCAGTATTTT
TRBJ2-2,TRBV19,TRBD1,-,CASKVGQGDTGELFF,TGTGCCAGTAAAGTCGGACAGGGGGACACCGGGGAGCTGTTTTTT
TRBJ1-1,TRBV19,-,once,CASSPRAGQAFF,TGTGCCAGTAGTCCCCGCGCGGGCCAGGCTTTCTTT
TRBJ2-7,TRBV15,TRBD1,-,CATSSGPGQGYEQYF,TGTGCCACCAGCAGCGGCCCCGGACAGGGGTACGAGCAGTACTTC
TRBJ2-3,TRBV7-9,TRBD2,-,CASSYSGSGDTQYF,TGTGCCAGCAGCTATAGCGGGAGCGGGGATACGCAGTATTTT
TRBJ2-7,TRBV14,TRBD1,-,CASSQGQGPYEQYF,TGTGCCAGCAGCCAAGGACAGGGACCCTACGAGCAGTACTTC
TRBJ1-5,TRBV10-3,-,once,CAISHDSSNQPQHF,TGTGCCATCAGTCATGACAGTAGCAATCAGCCCCAGCATTTT
TRBJ2-1,TRBV3-1/TRBV3-2,-,-,CASSINRGNEQFF,TGTGCCAGCAGTATCAATCGGGGTAATGAGCAGTTCTTC
TRBJ2-3,TRBV11-2,TRBD2,-,CASSPLAGGTADTQYF,TGTGCCAGCAGCCCTTTAGCGGGAGGGACGGCAGATACGCAGTATTTT
TRBJ2-6,TRBV7-2,TRBD1,-,CASSRDRASGANVLTF,TGTGCCAGCAGCCGGGACAGGGCTTCTGGGGCCAACGTCCTGACTTTC
TRBJ2-1,TRBV30,-,-,CAWIRDSSNEQFF,TGTGCCTGGATACGGGACTCAAGTAATGAGCAGTTCTTC
TRBJ2-1,TRBV9,-,-,CASSVTSSYNEQFF,TGTGCCAGCAGCGTAACTAGCTCCTACAATGAGCAGTTCTTC
TRBJ2-7,TRBV5-1,TRBD2,-,CASSLGLAGESSYEQYF,TGCGCCAGCAGCTTGGGCCTAGCGGGAGAGAGCTCCTACGAGCAGTACTTC
TRBJ2-7,TRBV7-8,TRBD2,few,CASSSFSGTSYEQYF,TGTGCCAGCAGCTCCTTTAGCGGGACGTCCTACGAGCAGTACTTC
TRBJ2-2,TRBV28,TRBD2,-,CASSPGLAGFTGELFF,TGTGCCAGCAGTCCGGGACTAGCGGGTTTTACCGGGGAGCTGTTTTTT
TRBJ2-2,TRBV24-1,-,few,CATRQMNGELFF,TGTGCCACCAGACAGATGAACGGGGAGCTGTTTTTT
TRBJ2-3,TRBV30,-,-,CAWSVKDTQYF,TGTGCCTGGAGTGTTAAGGATACGCAGTATTTT
TRBJ2-7,TRBV6-2/TRBV6-3,-,-,CASSLPHEQYF,TGTGCCAGCAGTCTACCTCACGAGCAGTACTTC
TRBJ2-7,TRBV10-3,TRBD1,-,CASCRGQVYEQYF,TGTGCCAGTTGCAGGGGGCAGGTCTACGAGCAGTACTTC
TRBJ2-7,TRBV5-8,TRBD2,once,CASRPSPWGGEQYF,TGTGCCAGCAGACCGAGTCCCTGGGGGGGCGAGCAGTACTTC
TRBJ2-7,TRBV7-9,-,-,CASSLYPQRMIDEQYF,TGTGCCAGCAGCTTGTACCCACAGCGAATGATCGACGAGCAGTACTTC
TRBJ1-6,TRBV28,TRBD1,-,CASSLGQANSPLHF,TGTGCCAGCAGTTTAGGACAGGCTAATTCACCCCTCCACTTT
TRBJ1-4,TRBV6-6,TRBD1,-,CASTYETGEGEKLFF,TGTGCCAGCACCTATGAGACAGGGGAAGGAGAAAAACTGTTTTTT
TRBJ2-7,TRBV3-1/TRBV3-2,-,-,CASSQDGSLGFEQYF,TGTGCCAGCAGCCAAGACGGGAGTCTGGGGTTCGAGCAGTACTTC
TRBJ2-2,TRBV6-5,-,-,CASSYFFGNTGELFF,TGTGCCAGCAGTTACTTTTTTGGGAACACCGGGGAGCTGTTTTTT
TRBJ1-4,TRBV5-5,-,once,CASSLYRVGVEKLFF,TGTGCCAGCAGCCTATACAGGGTCGGGGTTGAAAAACTGTTTTTT
TRBJ1-3,TRBV6-5,-,-,CASSQTGTAGNTIYF,TGTGCCAGCAGTCAAACAGGGACTGCTGGAAACACCATATATTTT
TRBJ2-3,TRBV7-9,-,-,CASSFEYTQYF,TGTGCCAGCAGCTTCGAATATACGCAGTATTTT
TRBJ2-1,TRBV6-5,-,-,CASTQGAGGYNEQFF,TGTGCCAGCACCCAGGGGGCGGGAGGGTACAATGAGCAGTTCTTC
TRBJ2-1,TRBV4-2,-,-,CASSQGPVVTYNEQFF,TGTGCCAGCAGCCAGGGCCCGGTGGTAACCTACAATGAGCAGTTCTTC
TRBJ1-1,TRBV6-1,-,-,CASGTPWAFF,TGTGCCAGCGGGACTCCCTGGGCTTTCTTT
TRBJ1-3,TRBV19,TRBD1,-,CASSPGQGSDTIYF,TGTGCCAGTAGCCCGGGACAGGGTTCGGACACCATATATTTT
TRBJ1-5,TRBV27,-,-,CASSFRQRNQPQHF,TGTGCCAGCAGTTTTCGACAGCGCAATCAGCCCCAGCATTTT
TRBJ1-6,TRBV10-3,TRBD1,-,CAISETGGSPLHF,TGTGCCATCAGTGAAACAGGGGGCTCACCCCTCCACTTT
TRBJ1-2,TRBV27,-,-,CASSLSGHGGGYTF,TGTGCCAGCAGTTTATCTGGACATGGAGGTGGCTACACCTTC
TRBJ2-7,TRBV11-2,TRBD1,-,CASSLVPTGGRYEQYF,TGTGCCAGCAGCTTAGTCCCGACAGGGGGTCGCTACGAGCAGTACTTC
TRBJ2-5,TRBV28,-,-,CASSPLGASKTQYF,TGTGCCAGCAGTCCCCTAGGAGCCTCCAAGACCCAGTACTTC
TRBJ2-7,TRBV3-1/TRBV3-2,TRBD2,-,CASSQPTSGSYEQYF,TGTGCCAGCAGCCAACCGACTAGCGGGAGCTACGAGCAGTACTTC
TRBJ2-7,TRBV4-2,-,once,CASSQSMEGSEQYF,TGTGCCAGCAGCCAGTCAATGGAGGGTTCCGAGCAGTACTTC
TRBJ1-5,TRBV28,-,-,CASSSGFRVPSPQHF,TGTGCCAGCAGCTCGGGCTTCAGGGTGCCTTCGCCCCAGCATTTT
TRBJ1-2,TRBV7-8,-,-,CASSRRGGYGYTF,TGTGCCAGCAGCCGCCGGGGCGGCTATGGCTACACCTTC
TRBJ1-1,TRBV6-2/TRBV6-3,TRBD1,-,CASSLGQGGVNTEAFF,TGTGCCAGCAGTCTCGGACAGGGGGGAGTGAACACTGAAGCTTTCTTT